These 7 T cell receptor beta chains were all obtained from the same sample, sequenced in a study of T cell responses to AZD1222 COVID-19 vaccine. Clones were sequenced by immunoSEQ multiplex PCR, and TCRdb holds only the in-frame ones, with some missing. The data show 150,000 to 200,000 clones, 90% to 95% seen once. This specimen was peripheral blood, taken 28 days after the second AZD1222 dose. The receptors were sampled from an adult who received the AZD1222 COVID-19 vaccine.

The rearrangement links TRBV7-2 to TRBJ2-7; D uncertain. V was pared by 5 bases and J by 4 bases, with 12 bases between. Germline CDR1 and CDR2: SGHTA and FQGNSA. The CDR3 length is 13 residues. The CDR3 is CASSIRWGYEQYF. CDR3 nucleotides: TGTGCCAGCAGCATAAGGTGGGGTTACGAGCAGTACTTC.

The J gene is TRBJ1-4, the V gene TRBV5-4, with no clear D. The CDR3 extends over 17 amino acids. CDR1 SGHNT and CDR2 YYREEE come from the germline V gene (reference sequence). Trimming pared 4 bases from V and 7 bases from J, leaving 23 bases between. The CDR3 DNA reads TGTGCCAGCAGCCCCGGGATTGGCCCCGGGGTCGGTGAAAAACTGTTTTTT. Its translation is CASSPGIGPGVGEKLFF.

This rearrangement joins TRBV4-3 to TRBJ2-1; 8 bases line up with TRBD2. Germline CDR1 is LGHNA and CDR2 is YSLEER. CDR3 length equals 15 residues. The trim removed 1 base at V and 4 bases at J, leaving 3 bases unmatched. Written as DNA, the CDR3 is TGCGCCAGCAGCCAAGGGACTAGCAGTTACAATGAGCAGTTCTTC. Residues: CASSQGTSSYNEQFF.

The chain uses TRBV2 and TRBJ1-2; 8 nucleotides align to TRBD1. Germline assignment: CDR1 SNHLY and CDR2 FYNNEI. The V gene end was trimmed by 7 bases and the J gene end by 2 bases; junction bases not matched to a gene: 3. The CDR3 has 13 residues. The CDR3 coding sequence is TGTGCCAGCAAGCAGGGGGCCAACTATGGCTACACCTTC. This translates into CASKQGANYGYTF.

The chain is built from TRBV5-1 and TRBJ2-2; D remains ambiguous. This CDR3 is 12 amino acids long. The germline V gene has CDR1 SGHRS and CDR2 YFSETQ. V was cut by 5 bases and J by 2 bases, with 4 bases left in between. The CDR3 is CASRFNTGELFF. The CDR3 bases are TGCGCCAGCAGATTTAACACCGGGGAGCTGTTTTTT.

V and J are TRBV30 and TRBJ1-1; 9 bases are a match to TRBD1. V was pared by 3 bases and J by 1 base, with 6 bases of the junction left unmatched. Germline V gene data show CDR1 as GTSNPN and CDR2 as SVGIG (reference sequence). The length of the CDR3 is 15 residues. CDR3 sequence (DNA): TGTGCCTGGAGAAACCGGACAGGGGCGAACACTGAAGCTTTCTTT. Encoded protein: CAWRNRTGANTEAFF.

The chain recombines TRBV2 with TRBJ2-2, with 8 bases aligning to TRBD2. The CDR3 spans 17 residues. Per the germline V gene, CDR1 is SNHLY and CDR2 is FYNNEI. Trimming took 4 bases from V and 3 from J; bases not matched to a gene: 10. This CDR3 reads CASSVASGRPHTGELFF. CDR3 DNA sequence: TGTGCCAGCAGTGTGGCTAGCGGGCGGCCTCACACCGGGGAGCTGTTTTTT.